This record looks at one TCR beta chain sequence and its context. Its cognate antigen has yet to be identified. No per-base quality is available; no much larger clone lies one base away. TCRbeta CDR3 regions were amplified from genomic DNA by means of the immunoSEQ Assay, a bias-controlled multiplex PCR. For the original study's pipeline: The number of nucleated cells in each sample was estimated by amplification of reference gene primers within the assay. Sequence reads were collapsed and filtered to measure the absolute abundance of every unique TCRbeta CDR3 rearrangement. For each sample, productive Simpson clonality was calculated as the square root of Simpson's diversity index across productive rearrangements. TCRdb re-hosts the immuneACCESS table, in-frame sequences only. Its copies lack some clones; in the studies checked, an unresolved V gene accounts for under half of them, and the cause for the rest is not known. V, J and clone size derive from that table, while D and trimming were established from the DNA sequence. Here the sample has 80,000 to 95,000 clones; around 84% occur a single time. The biggest ten clones account for 22% of the sample.

V drops 3 bases and J drops 6 bases, leaving 6 bases in between. The CDR3 sequence holds 12 residues, the cysteine and phenylalanine included. Solely the CDR3 DNA is kept, with 36 bases framed from the first base. The germline V gene yields SGHNT for CDR1 and YENEEA for CDR2. The collaborating institutions used their own protocols to collect whole blood in K2EDTA tubes. Collaborator samples were shipped for TCRbeta analysis as frozen whole blood, isolated PBMCs, or DNA extracted from either sample type. This entry comes from a study of blood T cell repertoires in COVID-19 (dated by TCRdb to the early 2020s). General notes on the study: Samples covering the acute and convalescent phases of COVID-19 were provided by collaborators in the United States, Italy and Spain. The prospective study material was composed of cDNA or gDNA derived from T cells, B-cell-depleted T cells, or PBMCs. The dataset comprised deeply sampled blood TCRbeta repertoires from subjects exposed to, actively infected with, or recovered from COVID-19. The repertoires were made available in a free public database intended to serve as a resource for research on the immune response to SARS-CoV-2. The samples were drawn from two sources: the first 160 participants of the ongoing ImmuneRACE study, and some 1,300 subjects contributed by 6 global collaborators. A de-identified subject ID, COVID-19 status, age in years and sex were almost always included in the sample metadata. HLA class I and class II types, where available, came from metadata supplied by the sample provider rather than from assay-based typing.

Paper-wide results and their limitations: The amount of clinical and demographic metadata varied by source and participant and was provided uncurated.

The clonotype originates from a woman over 75 in a cohort sampled during active or convalescent COVID-19. The chain was built from TRBV11-3 and TRBJ2-1; the D gene cannot be resolved reliably. Material for sequencing was peripheral blood. The nucleotide sequence is given as TGTGCCAGCAGCTTGAGGATCAATGAGCAGTTCTTC. It translates to CASSLRINEQFF.